This T cell receptor beta chain was recovered during a study of human T cells and chemical hapten exposure. Study outcomes and limitations: Alopecia was present in the donors, so their immune response may differ from healthy people's.

V trimming: 1 base; J trimming: 5 bases; junction bases outside the gene matches: 19. The length of the CDR3 is 20 residues. CDR1 SGHVS and CDR2 FNYEAQ come from the germline V gene. The time point denotes: patch test 1, 2 weeks after DPC sensitization. Treatment denoted: therapeutic diphenylcyclopropenone sensitization with weekly scalp DPC. Extraction of total RNA was performed on unfractionated whole blood. TCRdb fed the RACE reads into MiXCR, producing one record per CDR3 protein. The data hold some 52,000 distinct CDR3 sequences, with about 10% observed a single time. This clonotype came up many times. Its specificity is not known.

J is TRBJ2-2 and V is TRBV7-6, with 7 bases identical to TRBD2. The sequence derives from a woman aged 40 to 50 with alopecia areata. Some clones in this sample may be carry-over from other donors' samples. The sequencing here drew on whole blood, taken in connection with sensitization to the hapten diphenylcyclopropenone (DPC). The CDR3 bases are TGTGCCAGCAGCTTAGTACCGTTAGACGCGAGCGGGACCTTTACCGGGGAGCTGTTTTTT. Translated: CASSLVPLDASGTFTGELFF.